This T cell receptor beta chain emerged from a study of T cells in localized non-small cell lung cancer. Data came from immunoSEQ multiplex PCR; TCRdb stores just in-frame clones and leaves some out. There are a few thousand clones in the sample; 15% to 20% occur only once, and about 25% lies in the top ten. Trimming at V came to 4 bases and at J to 3 bases, leaving 9 bases not matched to a gene. CDR1 and CDR2 (germline): LNHDA, SQIVND (reference sequence). This CDR3 comprises 16 residues. Turning to this clone: The antigen is unknown.

Overall study results and limits: Of the tissues analyzed, uninvolved adjacent lung showed maximal T cell clonality, greater than tumor.

The sequencing here drew on lung tumor tissue, taken before any cancer treatment. This receptor was obtained from a male donor aged 60 or over with stage II squamous cell lung carcinoma. This chain links TRBV19 with TRBJ1-5; 7 bases are shared with TRBD1. The DNA of the CDR3 is TGTGCCAGTAGTACATTGACACAGGGGATCAATCAGCCCCAGCATTTT. It is translated as CASSTLTQGINQPQHF.